Shown below are 12 T cell receptor beta chains from a single sample sequenced in a study of human versus mouse CDR3 diversity and MHC coevolution (dated by TCRdb to 2016 to 2017). Library method: the immunoSEQ multiplex PCR assay. TCRdb took this table from immuneACCESS and kept in-frame rearrangements with V and J called. Such tables lack part of the clones; where checked against another copy, unresolved V genes explain under half of the gap, and the rest is unexplained. A total of tens of thousands of clones appear in this sample, roughly 95% of them only once. The ten largest clonotypes hold 1.1% to 1.5% of the sample. The sequenced sample consisted of naive CD4+ T cells from blood. The cell subset or site label, read with the paper, signifies: CD45RO-negative CD62L-positive naive CD4 T cells. These receptors all come from a person aged 25 to 69 in good health.

V and J are TRBV6-6 and TRBJ1-1; D ambiguous. Germline CDR1 MNHNY, CDR2 SVGAGI (reference sequence). This CDR3 contains 12 residues. Trimming left V 6 bases short and J 6 bases short, with 11 bases between. Here the CDR3 reads CASRAGIPEAFF. As DNA, the CDR3 is TGTGCCAGCAGGGCCGGGATTCCTGAAGCTTTCTTT.

The chain recombines TRBV6-5 with TRBJ1-2; TRBD1 is a possible D gene (6 bases). Germline assignment: CDR1 MNHEY and CDR2 SVGAGI. Trimming cost V 0 bases and J 7 bases, with 15 bases left between them. This CDR3 contains 15 residues. The CDR3 loop is CASSYSSKGESGYTF. The CDR3 DNA reads TGTGCCAGCAGTTACTCTAGTAAGGGGGAGAGTGGCTACACCTTC.

This sequence joins TRBV9 and TRBJ2-6, with 7 positions matching TRBD2. Germline CDR1 SGDLS, CDR2 YYNGEE. The CDR3 contains 17 residues. Trimming at V came to 2 bases and at J to 1 base, leaving 6 bases not matched to a gene. CDR3: CASSVHSGSSGANVLTF. Written as DNA, the CDR3 is TGTGCCAGCAGCGTCCATAGCGGGTCTTCTGGGGCCAACGTCCTGACTTTC.

V usage is TRBV7-8 and J usage is TRBJ1-5; D may be TRBD1 (5 bases). Trimming removed 7 bases at V and 4 bases at J, with 20 bases between. Germline V gene sequence: CDR1 SGHVS, CDR2 FQNEAQ. There are 16 residues in the CDR3. CDR3 protein: CASTPGVAQRNQPQHF. The CDR3 region has the DNA TGTGCCAGCACCCCGGGGGTGGCACAGCGAAATCAGCCCCAGCATTTT.

This chain links TRBV10-3 with TRBJ2-7, with 10 bases identical to TRBD1. The J segment lost 2 bases and the V segment lost 6 bases, leaving 7 bases of the junction unmatched. This CDR3 is built from 15 residues. The germline V gene has CDR1 ENHRY and CDR2 SYGVKD. The CDR3 DNA sequence: TGTGCCATCAGCCGACAGGGGGCCGGACCCTACGAGCAGTACTTC. Amino acids: CAISRQGAGPYEQYF.

The sample holds a few counts of this clone. V gene TRBV19 combines with J gene TRBJ1-1; 8 nucleotides match TRBD1. The germline CDR1 and CDR2 sequences are LNHDA and SQIVND (reference sequence). The CDR3 is 17 amino acids. The V and J ends lost 5 bases and 0 bases, in that order; junction bases with no gene match: 11. CDR3 DNA: TGTGCCAGTAGTTTGCGACAGGGGCGGGACATGAACACTGAAGCTTTCTTT. Encoded protein: CASSLRQGRDMNTEAFF.

The genes are TRBV27 and TRBJ2-1, with 9 nucleotides matching TRBD1. Germline V lookup: CDR1 MNHEY, CDR2 SMNVEV (reference sequence). This CDR3 comprises 19 residues. V shed 6 bases, J shed 10 bases, and the junction held 25 bases outside the gene matches. The CDR3 sequence: CASREGGRGQGAIRGEQFF. The DNA of the CDR3 is TGTGCCAGCAGAGAGGGGGGGCGGGGACAGGGAGCAATCCGTGGGGAGCAGTTCTTC.

V is TRBV7-2 and J is TRBJ2-7, with TRBD1 matching 11 bases. The CDR3 is 15 residues long. CDR1 SGHTA and CDR2 FQGNSA come from the germline V gene. V lost 8 bases, J lost 7 bases, and 13 bases stayed unmatched. CDR3 sequence: CASGPRGQGAWEQYF. DNA of the CDR3: TGTGCCAGCGGCCCCCGAGGACAGGGGGCTTGGGAGCAGTACTTC.

J is TRBJ2-7 and V is TRBV7-6, with TRBD1 identical over 10 bases. The CDR3 consists of 15 residues. Per germline, CDR1 SGHVS and CDR2 FNYEAQ. V shed 4 bases and J 3 bases; nucleotides not matched to a gene: 6. The CDR3 DNA is TGTGCCAGCAGCTCCGGGACAGGGGTCGACTACGAGCAGTACTTC. Protein product: CASSSGTGVDYEQYF.

This rearrangement joins TRBV5-6 to TRBJ1-5; D may be TRBD1 (6 bases). Trimming pared 4 bases from V and 5 bases from J, leaving 10 bases between. Germline lookup yields CDR1 SGHDT and CDR2 YYEEEE. The CDR3 is 13 amino acids. The CDR3, as DNA: TGTGCCAGCAGCCCAGGACAGTATCAGCCCCAGCATTTT. Translation: CASSPGQYQPQHF.

V usage is TRBV12-5 and J usage is TRBJ2-5; the match to TRBD1 covers 7 bases. Germline loops: CDR1 LGHNT, CDR2 FRNRAP. The CDR3 runs 15 residues. The V segment lost 5 bases and the J segment 4 bases; nucleotides outside the gene matches: 10. In DNA form, the CDR3 reads TGTGCTAGTGGTAAGGGACAGACGTACGTAGAGACCCAGTACTTC. Translated: CASGKGQTYVETQYF.

The V call is TRBV11-2, the J call TRBJ1-2, with D perhaps TRBD1 (5 bases). The germline V gene has CDR1 SGHAT and CDR2 FQNNGV. The CDR3 is made up of 14 amino acids. Trimming shortened V by 5 bases and J by 3 bases, and 13 bases separated the two germline ends. In DNA, the CDR3 is TGTGCCAGCAGCCCAGATGCGGGGCACTATGGCTACACCTTC. Translating it yields CASSPDAGHYGYTF.